These 30 T cell receptor beta chains share one sample of origin, sequenced in a study of control samples from healthy donors and cancer patients. Here immunoSEQ multiplex PCR was the method, and the copy in TCRdb shows in-frame clones only, minus some. The top ten hold around 4.9% of the sample, which has under 150,000 clones, 89% seen once. Sequencing was carried out using blood. These receptors were collected from a man younger than 40 in good health.

The rearrangement links TRBV28 to TRBJ1-4, with 8 bases aligning to TRBD1. The CDR3 totals 14 residues. V shed 8 bases and J 8 bases; nucleotides not matched to a gene: 10. The V gene's germline CDR1 is MDHEN and CDR2 SYDVKM. The CDR3 DNA reads as TGTGCCAGCGCGAGGACAGGGCCTGGGGAAAAACTGTTTTTT. Translation gives CASARTGPGEKLFF. Full variable domain (missing parts from reference TRBV28 and TRBJ1-4): DVKVTQSSRYLVKRTGEKVFLECVQDMDHENMFWYRQDPGLGLRLIYFSYDVKMKEKGDIPEGYSVSREKKERFSLILESASTNQTSMYLCASARTGPGEKLFFGSGTQLSVL.

A note on this clone: Other DNA sequences in this specimen translate into the identical CDR3. The J gene is TRBJ1-3, the V gene TRBV30; no clear D gene. CDR3 size: 13 residues. Germline values: CDR1 GTSNPN, CDR2 SVGIG (reference sequence). Deletions cut 4 bases from V and 2 bases from J, with 9 bases between. The CDR3 DNA sequence: TGTGCCTGGACGAGGCCCCCTGGAAACACCATATATTTT. Protein: CAWTRPPGNTIYF.

The chain couples TRBV6-5 to TRBJ1-4, with unresolved D. CDR1 and CDR2 (germline): MNHEY, SVGAGI. This CDR3 is built from 11 residues. V was shortened by 2 bases and J by 8 bases, with 3 bases between the two germline ends. DNA for the CDR3: TGTGCCAGCAGTTACAAGGAAAAACTGTTTTTT. Translated, it gives CASSYKEKLFF.

This chain uses TRBV7-9 with TRBJ1-4; D unclear. V was cut by 11 bases and J by 0 bases, with 16 bases left in between. Germline loops: CDR1 SEHNR, CDR2 FQNEAQ (reference sequence). This CDR3 has 15 amino acids. CDR3 nucleotides: TGTGCCGCTGGGAGTCCCACTGCAACTAATGAAAAACTGTTTTTT. Translation gives CAAGSPTATNEKLFF.

J is TRBJ2-1 and V is TRBV30; D gene unclear. Trimming left V 0 bases short and J 4 bases short, with 7 bases between. The germline V gene has CDR1 GTSNPN and CDR2 SVGIG (reference sequence). The CDR3 is 13 amino acids. The CDR3 loop reads CAWSVGGYNEQFF. The DNA of the CDR3 is TGTGCCTGGAGTGTCGGCGGTTACAATGAGCAGTTCTTC. Together with reference TRBV30 and TRBJ2-1, the CDR3 gives the full variable domain: SQTIHQWPATLVQPVGSPLSLECTVEGTSNPNLYWYRQAAGRGLQLLFYSVGIGQISSEVPQNLSASRPQDRQFILSSKKLLLSDSGFYLCAWSVGGYNEQFFGPGTRLTVL.

V gene TRBV6-5 combines with J gene TRBJ2-5; TRBD1 matches at 7 bases. This CDR3 comprises 14 residues. The V segment lost 6 bases and the J segment 1 base; nucleotides outside the gene matches: 5. Germline values: CDR1 MNHEY, CDR2 SVGAGI. The CDR3 here is CASRPGQLQETQYF. CDR3 nucleotide sequence: TGTGCCAGCAGACCGGGACAGCTCCAAGAGACCCAGTACTTC.

The gene calls are TRBV15 and TRBJ2-7, with a weak D call TRBD2 (6 bases). There are 14 residues in the CDR3. Looked up from germline, CDR1 is LNHNV and CDR2 is YYDKDF (reference sequence). V lost 1 base and J lost 4, with 11 bases in between. CDR3 amino acids: CATSRASGGYEQYF. In DNA, the CDR3 is TGTGCCACCAGCAGAGCGTCCGGGGGATACGAGCAGTACTTC. Filled out from reference TRBV15 and TRBJ2-7, the complete variable domain reads DAMVIQNPRYQVTQFGKPVTLSCSQTLNHNVMYWYQQKSSQAPKLLFHYYDKDFNNEADTPDNFQSRRPNTSFCFLDIRSPGLGDTAMYLCATSRASGGYEQYFGPGTRLTVT.

The DNA of the CDR3 is TGTGCCACCAGTGACCCGACAACTTACAATGAGCAGTTCTTC. This sequence encodes CATSDPTTYNEQFF. The chain has TRBV24-1 and TRBJ2-1; D not certain. The germline V gene encodes CDR1 KGHDR and CDR2 SFDVKD. The CDR3 has 14 amino acids. V gave up 4 bases and J gave up 4 bases, with 10 bases separating them.

The CDR3 reads CASSGDRGITEAFF. CDR3 bases: TGTGCCAGCAGCGGAGACAGGGGAATTACTGAAGCTTTCTTT. The chain is built from TRBV9 and TRBJ1-1; 8 bases are a match to TRBD1. CDR1 and CDR2 (germline): SGDLS, YYNGEE. V was pared by 3 bases and J by 5 bases, with 6 bases of the junction left unmatched. The CDR3 has 14 residues.

The genes are TRBV9 and TRBJ1-6, with a tentative D call TRBD1 (5 bases). CDR3 length: 15 residues. V shed 2 bases and J shed 5 bases, with 11 bases lying between them. In germline, CDR1 is SGDLS, CDR2 YYNGEE. CDR3 residues: CASSVAGRDNSPLHF. For the CDR3, the DNA is TGTGCCAGCAGCGTCGCAGGGCGGGATAATTCACCCCTCCACTTT. The full variable domain, with the rest looked up from reference TRBV9 and TRBJ1-6, is DSGVTQTPKHLITATGQRVTLRCSPRSGDLSVYWYQQSLDQGLQFLIQYYNGEERAKGNILERFSAQQFPDLHSELNLSSLELGDSALYFCASSVAGRDNSPLHFGNGTRLTVT.

This chain connects TRBV12-5 to TRBJ2-5; TRBD1 aligns across 9 bases. CDR1 is LGHNT and CDR2 is FRNRAP in the germline V gene. The CDR3 length is 14 residues. The V segment lost 5 bases and the J segment 4 bases; nucleotides outside the gene matches: 5. CDR3: CASGPGQGRETQYF. CDR3 nucleotide sequence: TGTGCTAGTGGTCCGGGACAGGGAAGAGAGACCCAGTACTTC.

V is TRBV7-2 and J is TRBJ1-1, with unresolved D. Germline V gene sequence: CDR1 SGHTA, CDR2 FQGNSA. The CDR3 spans 13 residues. V was shortened by 3 bases and J by 4 bases, with 9 bases between the two germline ends. The DNA of the CDR3 is TGTGCCAGCAGCTTTAGGGCGACCACTGAAGCTTTCTTT. This translates into CASSFRATTEAFF.

V usage is TRBV7-8 and J usage is TRBJ2-7; 9 bases are shared with TRBD1. Germline CDR1 SGHVS, CDR2 FQNEAQ. V dropped 3 bases and J dropped 5; count of bases not matched to a gene: 8. The CDR3 has 15 residues. The CDR3 bases are TGTGCCAGCAGCTTCACCGGGACAGGGTTTCACGAGCAGTACTTC. The encoded protein is CASSFTGTGFHEQYF.

This clone was seen only once. This chain connects TRBV6-1 to TRBJ1-4, with D possibly matching TRBD1 (6 bases). There are 16 residues in the CDR3. Per germline, CDR1 MNHNS and CDR2 SASEGT. V lost 3 bases to trimming and J lost 3 bases, with 14 bases between them. CDR3 DNA sequence: TGTGCCAGCAGTGACGGGGGGGGGCTAGCTAATGAAAAACTGTTTTTT. Amino acids: CASSDGGGLANEKLFF.

The CDR3: CASSLWTGTRYEQYF. Written as DNA, the CDR3 is TGTGCCAGCAGCTTGTGGACAGGGACACGGTACGAGCAGTACTTC. J is TRBJ2-7 and V is TRBV5-8; TRBD1 matches at 8 bases. Germline V gene lookup returns CDR1 SGHTS and CDR2 YDEGEE. The CDR3 is 15 residues long. V lost 1 base and J lost 4; bases outside the gene matches: 7.

V is TRBV24-1 and J is TRBJ2-7; D remains unclear. The V gene's germline CDR1 is KGHDR and CDR2 SFDVKD. Trimming stripped 2 bases from V and 1 base from J, with 5 bases between. CDR3 length: 13 residues. The CDR3 nucleotides are TGTGCCACCAGTGATTCACAATCCTACGAGCAGTACTTC. Amino acids: CATSDSQSYEQYF.

In this sample, this clone turned up a few times. V usage is TRBV7-9 and J usage is TRBJ2-5, with TRBD1 matching 8 bases. The CDR3 consists of 14 residues. Germline values: CDR1 SEHNR, CDR2 FQNEAQ (reference sequence). V lost 3 bases and J lost 4; bases outside the gene matches: 4. The CDR3 spells CASSFGQGIETQYF. The CDR3 region has the DNA TGTGCCAGCAGCTTCGGACAGGGTATAGAGACCCAGTACTTC.

This rearrangement joins TRBV7-2 to TRBJ1-4; 8 positions match TRBD1. The CDR3 totals 15 residues. J was trimmed by 5 bases and V by 4 bases; bases with no gene match: 6. Germline V gives CDR1 SGHTA, CDR2 FQGNSA. This CDR3 reads CASSSAGGPNEKLFF. The CDR3 DNA reads TGTGCCAGCAGCTCTGCAGGGGGCCCAAATGAAAAACTGTTTTTT.

V usage is TRBV4-3 and J usage is TRBJ2-7; either TRBD1 or TRBD2 may supply D (5 bases each). Trimming left V 0 bases short and J 3 bases short, with 24 bases between. There are 19 residues in the CDR3. Germline CDR1 reads LGHNA; CDR2 reads YSLEER. CDR3 nucleotides: TGCGCCAGCAGCCAAGATAGGCCGTTAAGTGAGGGGTTGGTCTACGAGCAGTACTTC. Encoded protein: CASSQDRPLSEGLVYEQYF.

This clone came up once. V and J are TRBV27 and TRBJ1-6; D unclear. The CDR3 spans 17 residues. Germline V gives CDR1 MNHEY, CDR2 SMNVEV (reference sequence). V was shortened by 1 base and J by 4 bases, with 14 bases between the two germline ends. The CDR3: CASSLFMTPNYNSPLHF. CDR3 bases: TGTGCCAGCAGTTTATTCATGACACCGAATTATAATTCACCCCTCCACTTT.

The chain uses TRBV6-5 and TRBJ2-6, with TRBD2 identical over 8 bases. Germline CDR1 reads MNHEY; CDR2 reads SVGAGI. The CDR3 consists of 15 residues. V was pared by 7 bases and J by 1 base, with 3 bases of the junction left unmatched. The CDR3 nucleotides are TGTGCCAGCACGGGCGGGGGGTCTGGGGCCAACGTCCTGACTTTC. Its translation: CASTGGGSGANVLTF.

V usage is TRBV7-8 and J usage is TRBJ1-4, with TRBD1 matching over 7 bases. V was pared by 5 bases and J by 10 bases, with 13 bases of the junction left unmatched. This CDR3 spans 15 amino acids. Germline CDR1 and CDR2: SGHVS and FQNEAQ. The CDR3 DNA reads as TGTGCCAGCAGCCCCGACAGGGAGGGACTCGGAAAACTGTTTTTT. Its translation is CASSPDREGLGKLFF.

This rearrangement joins TRBV7-3 to TRBJ2-7, with D perhaps given as TRBD1 or TRBD2 (5 bases each). The CDR3 runs to 15 residues. Germline values: CDR1 SGHTA, CDR2 FQGTGA. Trimming pared 3 bases from V and 6 bases from J, leaving 18 bases between. The CDR3 reads CASSLGTAPGSEQYF. The CDR3 DNA reads as TGTGCCAGCAGCTTGGGGACGGCCCCGGGGAGCGAGCAGTACTTC. Full variable domain (outside the CDR3, taken from reference TRBV7-3 and TRBJ2-7): GAGVSQTPSNKVTEKGKYVELRCDPISGHTALYWYRQSLGQGPEFLIYFQGTGAADDSGLPNDRFFAVRPEGSVSTLKIQRTERGDSAVYLCASSLGTAPGSEQYFGPGTRLTVT.

The chain links TRBV18 to TRBJ2-7; 9 bases line up with TRBD1. This CDR3 spans 14 amino acids. J gave up 5 bases and V 2 bases, and 4 bases lay outside the gene matches. Looked up from germline, CDR1 is KGHSH and CDR2 is LQKENI. The CDR3 DNA is TGTGCCAGCTCACCAAAACAGGGGGCCCACGAGCAGTACTTC. This gives the protein CASSPKQGAHEQYF.

This sequence joins TRBV11-2 and TRBJ1-1, with D possibly TRBD1 on 5 matching bases. This CDR3 comprises 14 residues. CDR1 and CDR2 from the germline V gene are SGHAT and FQNNGV. The germline V and J ends were trimmed by 5 bases and 8 bases, with 18 bases remaining between them. The CDR3 DNA reads TGTGCCAGCAGCCCTACCGACAGACGCCTAGAAGCTTTCTTT. It specifies CASSPTDRRLEAFF. Full variable domain (outside the CDR3, taken from reference TRBV11-2 and TRBJ1-1): EAGVAQSPRYKIIEKRQSVAFWCNPISGHATLYWYQQILGQGPKLLIQFQNNGVVDDSQLPKDRFSAERLKGVDSTLKIQPAKLEDSAVYLCASSPTDRRLEAFFGQGTRLTVV.

This rearrangement joins TRBV7-3 to TRBJ2-3; D might be TRBD2 (6 bases). CDR1 is SGHTA and CDR2 is FQGTGA in the germline V gene. Between the trimmed V and J ends, which lost 3 bases and 0 bases, there was a span of 10 bases. The CDR3 runs 15 residues. The CDR3 sequence: CASSFGGTSTDTQYF. The CDR3 DNA reads TGTGCCAGCAGCTTTGGTGGGACTAGCACAGATACGCAGTATTTT.

This chain connects TRBV7-9 to TRBJ2-3; D uncertain. Germline V gene lookup returns CDR1 SEHNR and CDR2 FQNEAQ (reference sequence). The CDR3 covers 14 residues. V gave up 5 bases and J gave up 0 bases, with 9 bases separating them. The CDR3 DNA sequence: TGTGCCAGCAGCCCCTTATCTAGCACAGATACGCAGTATTTT. It encodes CASSPLSSTDTQYF.

The V call is TRBV10-3, the J call TRBJ2-7; D ambiguous. Germline lookup yields CDR1 ENHRY and CDR2 SYGVKD. Trimming stripped 0 bases from V and 5 bases from J, with 2 bases between. The CDR3 covers 11 residues. The CDR3 region has the DNA TGTGCCATCAGTGAGTCTCACGAGCAGTACTTC. Translated, it gives CAISESHEQYF.

V is TRBV5-5 and J is TRBJ2-7; 9 bases map to TRBD2. Germline CDR1 is SGHKS and CDR2 is YYEKEE (reference sequence). This CDR3 contains 16 residues. The junction had 4 bases not matched to a gene; V was cut back by 0 bases and J by 0 bases. The CDR3 sequence is CASSLGLAENSYEQYF. CDR3 DNA sequence: TGTGCCAGCAGCTTGGGACTAGCGGAAAACTCCTACGAGCAGTACTTC.

The rearrangement links TRBV5-1 to TRBJ2-1; 15 bases are shared with TRBD2. CDR1 is SGHRS and CDR2 is YFSETQ in the germline V gene. The CDR3 extends over 16 amino acids. J gave up 7 bases and V 2 bases, and 4 bases lay outside the gene matches. CDR3 coding DNA: TGCGCCAGCAGCTTCGGACTAGCGGGAGGGCCTAATGAGCAGTTCTTC. Protein product: CASSFGLAGGPNEQFF.